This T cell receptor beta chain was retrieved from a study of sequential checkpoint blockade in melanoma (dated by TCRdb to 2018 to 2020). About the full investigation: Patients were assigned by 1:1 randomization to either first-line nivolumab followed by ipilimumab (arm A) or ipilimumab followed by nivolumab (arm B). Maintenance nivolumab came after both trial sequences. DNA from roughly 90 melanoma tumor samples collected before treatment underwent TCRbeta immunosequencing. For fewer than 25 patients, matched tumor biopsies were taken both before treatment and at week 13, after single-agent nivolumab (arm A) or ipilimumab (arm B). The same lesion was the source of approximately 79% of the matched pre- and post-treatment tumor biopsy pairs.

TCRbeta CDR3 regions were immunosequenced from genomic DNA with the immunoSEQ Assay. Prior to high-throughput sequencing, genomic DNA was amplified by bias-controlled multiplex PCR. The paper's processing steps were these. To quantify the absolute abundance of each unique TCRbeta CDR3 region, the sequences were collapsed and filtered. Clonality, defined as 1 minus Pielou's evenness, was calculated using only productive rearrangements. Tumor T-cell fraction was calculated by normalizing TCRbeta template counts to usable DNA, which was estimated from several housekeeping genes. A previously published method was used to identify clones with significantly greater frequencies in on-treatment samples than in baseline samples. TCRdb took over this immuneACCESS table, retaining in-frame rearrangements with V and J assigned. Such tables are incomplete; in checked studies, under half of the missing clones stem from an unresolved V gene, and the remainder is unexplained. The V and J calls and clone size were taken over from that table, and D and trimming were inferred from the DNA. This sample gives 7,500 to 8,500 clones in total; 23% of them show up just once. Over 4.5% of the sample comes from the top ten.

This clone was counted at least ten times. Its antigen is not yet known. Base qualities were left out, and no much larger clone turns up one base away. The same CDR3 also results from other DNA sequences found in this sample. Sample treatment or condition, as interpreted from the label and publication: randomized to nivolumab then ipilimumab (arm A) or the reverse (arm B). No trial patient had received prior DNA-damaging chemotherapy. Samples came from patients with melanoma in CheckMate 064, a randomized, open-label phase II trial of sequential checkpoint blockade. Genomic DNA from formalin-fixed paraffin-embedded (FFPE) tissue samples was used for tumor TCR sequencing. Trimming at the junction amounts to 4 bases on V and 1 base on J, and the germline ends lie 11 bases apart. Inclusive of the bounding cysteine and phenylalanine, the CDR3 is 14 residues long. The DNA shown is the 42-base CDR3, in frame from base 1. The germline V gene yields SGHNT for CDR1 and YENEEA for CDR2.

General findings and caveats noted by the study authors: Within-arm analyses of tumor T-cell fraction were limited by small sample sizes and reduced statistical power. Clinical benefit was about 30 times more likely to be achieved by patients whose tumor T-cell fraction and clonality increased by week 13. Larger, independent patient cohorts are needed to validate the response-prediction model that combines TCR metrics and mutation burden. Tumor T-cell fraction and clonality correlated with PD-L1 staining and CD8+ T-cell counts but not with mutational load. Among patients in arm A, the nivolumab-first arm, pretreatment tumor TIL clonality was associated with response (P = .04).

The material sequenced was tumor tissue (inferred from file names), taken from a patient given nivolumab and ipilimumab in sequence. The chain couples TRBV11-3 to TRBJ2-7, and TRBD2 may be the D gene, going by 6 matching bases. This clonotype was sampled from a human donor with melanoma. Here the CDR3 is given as CASSSRGRSYEQYF. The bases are TGTGCCAGCAGCTCCAGAGGGAGGTCCTACGAGCAGTACTTC.